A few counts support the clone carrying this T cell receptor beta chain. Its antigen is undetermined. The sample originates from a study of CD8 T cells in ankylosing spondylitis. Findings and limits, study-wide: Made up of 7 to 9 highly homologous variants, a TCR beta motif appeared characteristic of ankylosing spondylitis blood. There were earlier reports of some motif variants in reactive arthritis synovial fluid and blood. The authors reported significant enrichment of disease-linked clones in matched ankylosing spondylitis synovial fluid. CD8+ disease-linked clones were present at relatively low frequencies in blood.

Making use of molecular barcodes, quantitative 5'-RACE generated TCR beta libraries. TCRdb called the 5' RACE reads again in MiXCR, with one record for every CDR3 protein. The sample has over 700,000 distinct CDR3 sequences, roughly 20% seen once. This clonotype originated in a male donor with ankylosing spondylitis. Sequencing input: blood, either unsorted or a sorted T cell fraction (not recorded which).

The CDR3 is CASSLGARQGYTF. The CDR3 nucleotides read TGTGCCAGCAGCTTGGGGGCCAGGCAGGGCTACACCTTC. The genes are TRBV5-6 and TRBJ1-2, with D hard to call. Germline lookup yields CDR1 SGHDT and CDR2 YYEEEE. Between the trimmed V and J ends, which lost 0 bases and 8 bases, there was a span of 11 bases. The CDR3 is 13 residues long.